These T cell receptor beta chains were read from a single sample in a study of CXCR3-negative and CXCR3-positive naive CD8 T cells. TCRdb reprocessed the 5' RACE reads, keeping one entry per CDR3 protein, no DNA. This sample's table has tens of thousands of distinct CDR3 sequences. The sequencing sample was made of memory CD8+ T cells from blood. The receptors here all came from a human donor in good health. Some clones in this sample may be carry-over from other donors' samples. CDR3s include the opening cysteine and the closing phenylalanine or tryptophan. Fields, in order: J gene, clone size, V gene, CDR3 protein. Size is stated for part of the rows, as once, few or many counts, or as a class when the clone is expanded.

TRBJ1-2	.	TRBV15	CATSRGPGGARGGYTF
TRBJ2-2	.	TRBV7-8	CASRRGTGELFF
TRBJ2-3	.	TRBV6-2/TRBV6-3	CASRSSGGATDTQYF
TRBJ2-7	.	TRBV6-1	CASSMDRIPGQYF
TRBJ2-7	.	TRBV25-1	CASRTIGGEQYF
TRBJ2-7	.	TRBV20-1	CSAREHTSGDFGIYEQYF
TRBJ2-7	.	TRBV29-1	CSVASAGARAYEQYF
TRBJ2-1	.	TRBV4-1	CASSQELRLAGHNEQFF
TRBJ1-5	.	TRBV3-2	CASSQDRRGRGQPQHF
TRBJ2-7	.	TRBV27	CASRGTGYYEQYF
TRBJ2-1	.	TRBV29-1	CSVDLDPDNEQFF
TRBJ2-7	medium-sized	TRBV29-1	CSVDGTGSYEQYF
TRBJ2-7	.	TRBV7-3	CASSLTGTNSYEQYF
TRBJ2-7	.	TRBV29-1	CSGGLGPTYEQYF
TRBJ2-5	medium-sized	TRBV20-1	CSARGGNRAQGPQETQYF
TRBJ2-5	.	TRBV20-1	CSARDVDFQETQYF
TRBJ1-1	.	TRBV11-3	CASSLDGPAFF
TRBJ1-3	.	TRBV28	CASKFPRGSGNTIYF